The 26 T cell receptor beta chains presented below share a single source sample, sequenced in a study of T-cell reconstitution after alpha-beta-depleted transplantation in children. It was with unique molecular identifiers that the TCRbeta library was prepared. Each CDR3 protein gets one entry after TCRdb re-called the PCR reads with MiXCR. The table lists about 110,000 distinct CDR3 sequences, 10% of them singletons. The specimen was PBMCs, collected before TCRalphabeta/CD19-depleted stem cell transplant. These receptors originate from a boy under 10 years old with acute lymphoblastic leukemia, due to receive a stem cell transplant.

This clonotype was detected a few times. This chain joins TRBV7-8 and TRBJ1-5; the D is unclear. CDR1 and CDR2 from the germline V gene are SGHVS and FQNEAQ. V lost 6 bases and J 4 bases, leaving 16 bases between the germline ends. The CDR3 length is 15 residues. This CDR3 is CASSQVPKGNQPQHF. In DNA form, the CDR3 reads TGTGCCAGCAGTCAAGTACCCAAGGGTAATCAGCCCCAGCATTTT.

This clonotype turned up a few times. The chain uses TRBV5-5 and TRBJ2-4, with TRBD2 matching over 7 bases. CDR3 length: 17 amino acids. The ends lost 4 bases at V and 0 bases at J; junction bases unmatched: 10. Germline V CDR1 and CDR2: SGHKS, YYEKEE (reference sequence). CDR3 coding DNA: TGTGCCAGCAGCCACCCTAGCGGCGAATTAGCCAAAAACATTCAGTACTTC. Protein product: CASSHPSGELAKNIQYF.

V gene TRBV5-1 combines with J gene TRBJ1-1; 8 bases align to TRBD1. J was trimmed by 6 bases and V by 4 bases; bases with no gene match: 5. The CDR3 contains 13 residues. Germline-derived CDR1 and CDR2 are SGHRS and YFSETQ. The CDR3 protein is CASSGQGRSEAFF. CDR3 coding DNA: TGCGCCAGCAGCGGACAGGGACGGTCTGAAGCTTTCTTT. Variable domain in full (rest from reference TRBV5-1 and TRBJ1-1): KAGVTQTPRYLIKTRGQQVTLSCSPISGHRSVSWYQQTPGQGLQFLFEYFSETQRNKGNFPGRFSGRQFSNSRSEMNVSTLELGDSALYLCASSGQGRSEAFFGQGTRLTVV.

This clonotype was observed a few times. V and J are TRBV14 and TRBJ2-7, with TRBD2 matching 12 bases. The trim removed 4 bases at V and 0 bases at J, leaving 7 bases unmatched. The CDR3 contains 17 residues. CDR1 SGHDN and CDR2 FVKESK come from the germline V gene. This chain's CDR3 is CASSLGTSGHLSYEQYF. In DNA, the CDR3 is TGTGCCAGCAGCCTCGGGACTAGCGGGCATCTCTCCTACGAGCAGTACTTC.

The rearrangement uses TRBV7-8 and TRBJ2-7; either TRBD1 or TRBD2 may fit D (5 bases each). V lost 4 bases, J lost 4 bases, and 17 bases lay in between. CDR3 length: 15 amino acids. Germline V gene lookup returns CDR1 SGHVS and CDR2 FQNEAQ. The CDR3 bases are TGTGCCAGCAGCTCAACGGGACCCCCTGTTTACGAGCAGTACTTC. Its translation is CASSSTGPPVYEQYF.

This clonotype was seen only a few times. The chain uses TRBV19 and TRBJ1-5; the D is unclear. The germline V gene has CDR1 LNHDA and CDR2 SQIVND (reference sequence). The V end lost 5 bases, the J end lost 1 base, and 21 bases lay between the germline ends. This CDR3 has 18 amino acids. The CDR3 protein is CASSAASGSGMSNQPQHF. In DNA, the CDR3 is TGTGCCAGTAGTGCGGCGAGCGGATCAGGTATGAGCAATCAGCCCCAGCATTTT.

This clonotype was picked up many times. This chain's CDR3 is CSARDPTRGEGTDTQYF. The CDR3 region has the DNA TGCAGTGCTAGAGACCCGACTAGGGGGGAAGGCACAGATACGCAGTATTTT. The chain combines TRBV20-1 with TRBJ2-3; D may match TRBD1 or TRBD2 (6 bases each). The germline V gene has CDR1 DFQATT and CDR2 SNEGSKA (reference sequence). The CDR3 extends over 17 amino acids. V shed 0 bases and J shed 1 base, with 17 bases lying between them.

CDR3 sequence: CASSPPAVQGPNTIYF. DNA for the CDR3: TGTGCCAGCAGCCCCCCGGCGGTACAGGGTCCGAACACCATATATTTT. This rearrangement joins TRBV3-1 to TRBJ1-3; D might be TRBD1 (6 bases). Looked up from germline, CDR1 is LGHDT and CDR2 is YNNKEL (reference sequence). The CDR3 contains 16 residues. V shed 4 bases and J shed 7 bases, with 20 bases lying between them.

This clonotype was seen repeatedly, ten times or more. The gene calls are TRBV6-5 and TRBJ2-4; no reliable D call. Germline CDR1 MNHEY, CDR2 SVGAGI. The CDR3 covers 14 residues. V gave up 5 bases and J gave up 6 bases, with 14 bases separating them. CDR3 loop: CASSNYRLRNIQYF. The CDR3 nucleotides are TGTGCCAGCAGTAACTACCGGTTGAGAAACATTCAGTACTTC.

This clonotype has only a few counts. The gene calls are TRBV6-5 and TRBJ2-3; 10 nucleotides align to TRBD2. The trim removed 2 bases at V and 5 bases at J, leaving 4 bases unmatched. CDR3 length: 15 residues. The germline V gene has CDR1 MNHEY and CDR2 SVGAGI. The CDR3 nucleotides read TGTGCCAGCAGTTACCTAGCGGGAGTGGGAGATACGCAGTATTTT. Its protein product is CASSYLAGVGDTQYF.

This clonotype appeared a few times. The V gene is TRBV5-1, the J gene TRBJ2-7, with a tentative D call TRBD2 (6 bases). Germline values: CDR1 SGHRS, CDR2 YFSETQ. Trimming removed 3 bases at V and 3 bases at J, with 16 bases between. The CDR3 runs to 15 residues. CDR3 nucleotides: TGCGCCAGCAGCTGGCCCCGGGACTCCAACTACGAGCAGTACTTC. This sequence encodes CASSWPRDSNYEQYF.

This clonotype was found a few times. The chain is built from TRBV7-9 and TRBJ2-1, with D maybe TRBD1 (6 bases). The CDR3 runs to 14 residues. V dropped 7 bases and J dropped 9 bases, with 19 bases sitting between them. CDR1 is SEHNR and CDR2 is FQNEAQ in the germline V gene (reference sequence). This chain's CDR3 is CASMSQGRVVEQFF. The CDR3 bases are TGTGCCAGCATGTCACAGGGACGAGTGGTTGAGCAGTTCTTC.

Concerning this clonotype: Being one base from a much bigger clone, this may be a read error. Because the CDR3 is missing its conserved closing phenylalanine or tryptophan, this is likely a read error. J is TRBJ1-4 and V is TRBV12-3 or TRBV12-4; no clear D gene. V lost 5 bases and J 5 bases, leaving 3 bases between the germline ends. This CDR3 has 11 amino acids. The CDR3, as DNA: TGTGCCAGCAGTGTCAATGAAAAACTGTTTTCT. Encoded protein: CASSVNEKLFS.

This clonotype appeared a few times. The V gene is TRBV14, the J gene TRBJ2-2, with D perhaps being TRBD1 or TRBD2 (5 bases each). The CDR3 extends over 14 amino acids. Trimming took off 1 base at V and 6 bases at J, with 9 bases between the two ends. The germline gives CDR1 SGHDN, CDR2 FVKESK. The CDR3 DNA is TGTGCCAGCAGCCAAGCCCAGGGAGCCGGGGAGCTGTTTTTT. Its translation is CASSQAQGAGELFF.

This clonotype showed up many times. V is TRBV6-2 or TRBV6-3 and J is TRBJ2-1; 10 positions agree with TRBD2. Trimming cost V 3 bases and J 9 bases; bases outside gene matches: 8. The CDR3 runs 15 residues. Germline V gene lookup returns CDR1 MNHEY and CDR2 SVGEGT. The CDR3 here is CASSYMASGSGEQFF. The CDR3 DNA follows: TGTGCCAGCAGTTATATGGCTAGCGGGAGTGGTGAGCAGTTCTTC.

The J gene is TRBJ2-3, the V gene TRBV2, with no clear D. Trimming cost V 5 bases and J 2 bases, with 14 bases left between them. Germline assignment: CDR1 SNHLY and CDR2 FYNNEI. The CDR3 covers 15 residues. The CDR3 protein is CASSKDLPNTDTQYF. CDR3 in DNA: TGTGCCAGCAGTAAGGACCTTCCCAACACAGATACGCAGTATTTT.

This clonotype occurred a few times. This sequence joins TRBV7-8 and TRBJ2-7; D may be TRBD1 (6 bases). There are 13 residues in the CDR3. Deletions cut 7 bases from V and 3 bases from J, with 13 bases between. Per the germline V gene, CDR1 is SGHVS and CDR2 is FQNEAQ. CDR3 amino acids: CASNRDTGYEQYF. CDR3 coding DNA: TGTGCCAGCAACCGGGACACAGGCTACGAGCAGTACTTC.

This clonotype was recorded at least ten times. The chain is built from TRBV7-2 and TRBJ2-1; 7 bases map to TRBD1. Germline CDR1 reads SGHTA; CDR2 reads FQGNSA. This CDR3 has 14 residues. V lost 7 bases and J lost 11; bases outside the gene matches: 14. CDR3 sequence (DNA): TGTGCCAGCACCAAAAGAGGGGGCCCTCTCCAGCAGTTCTTC. As protein: CASTKRGGPLQQFF.

At least ten counts were recorded for this clonotype. The CDR3 region has the DNA TGCGCCAGCGGCGCGACAGGGGGAACCTCTGGGGCCAACGTCCTGACTTTC. Translated: CASGATGGTSGANVLTF. The chain carries TRBV5-1 and TRBJ2-6, with 9 positions matching TRBD1. From germline, CDR1 is SGHRS and CDR2 YFSETQ. V dropped 7 bases and J dropped 0; count of bases not matched to a gene: 8. The CDR3 extends over 17 amino acids.

The V and J genes are TRBV5-1 and TRBJ2-5; either TRBD1 or TRBD2 may fit D (5 bases each). The length of the CDR3 is 15 residues. Looked up from germline, CDR1 is SGHRS and CDR2 is YFSETQ. V dropped 0 bases and J dropped 3 bases, with 12 bases sitting between them. The CDR3 region has the DNA TGCGCCAGCAGCTTGGGGTTGGGGGTGGAAGAGACCCAGTACTTC. Amino acid sequence: CASSLGLGVEETQYF.

This clonotype was counted at least ten times. The chain uses TRBV5-5 and TRBJ2-7; perhaps TRBD2 as D (6 bases). CDR1 is SGHKS, CDR2 YYEKEE, per germline (reference sequence). The CDR3 runs to 14 residues. V dropped 4 bases and J dropped 0 bases, with 11 bases sitting between them. The CDR3 DNA follows: TGTGCCAGCAGCAGGGACTCCAACTCCTACGAGCAGTACTTC. This codes for CASSRDSNSYEQYF.

Ten or more counts support this clonotype. This chain links TRBV20-1 with TRBJ2-2, with D possibly TRBD1 on 6 matching bases. The CDR3 spans 16 residues. V lost 1 base, J lost 6 bases, and 18 bases lay in between. Per the germline V gene, CDR1 is DFQATT and CDR2 is SNEGSKA (reference sequence). The CDR3 loop reads CSARAYTGKGAGELFF. Written as DNA, the CDR3 is TGCAGTGCTAGAGCGTATACAGGGAAGGGAGCCGGGGAGCTGTTTTTT.

There are many counts of this clonotype. The chain couples TRBV12-3 or TRBV12-4 to TRBJ1-2, with 8 bases matching TRBD1. V lost 6 bases and J lost 6; bases outside the gene matches: 3. CDR3 length: 12 amino acids. The CDR3 protein is CASSSRGHGYTF. CDR3 coding DNA: TGTGCCAGCAGCTCCAGGGGGCATGGCTACACCTTC.

This clonotype was seen a few times. The J gene is TRBJ2-7, the V gene TRBV5-6; possibly TRBD2 for D (5 bases). Germline values: CDR1 SGHDT, CDR2 YYEEEE. The CDR3 sequence is 14 residues long. The V end lost 5 bases, the J end lost 2 bases, and 14 bases lay between the germline ends. As DNA, the CDR3 is TGTGCCAGCAGATTACTAGGAGGTACCTACGAGCAGTACTTC. This gives the protein CASRLLGGTYEQYF.

This sequence joins TRBV12-5 and TRBJ2-1; 8 bases line up with TRBD2. The CDR3 contains 16 residues. CDR1 is LGHNT and CDR2 is FRNRAP in the germline V gene. V trimming: 0 bases; J trimming: 4 bases; junction bases outside the gene matches: 5. The CDR3 here is CASGLVRVAGYNEQFF. The DNA of the CDR3 is TGTGCTAGTGGTTTGGTACGAGTAGCGGGGTACAATGAGCAGTTCTTC.

This chain connects TRBV28 to TRBJ2-7; the match to TRBD2 covers 7 bases. This CDR3 comprises 16 residues. Germline V gene lookup returns CDR1 MDHEN and CDR2 SYDVKM. The V gene end was trimmed by 11 bases and the J gene end by 4 bases; junction bases not matched to a gene: 20. The CDR3 DNA sequence: TGTGCCGCTTCGTCGGGGTCGAGTAGCGGGTGGTACGAGCAGTACTTC. Translation: CAASSGSSSGWYEQYF.